Listed here are 28 T cell receptor beta chains from one sample, sequenced in a study of response to subunit inactivated influenza vaccine. TCRdb redid the calling of the RT-PCR reads with MiXCR, one entry per CDR3 protein. The sample lists 650,000 to 800,000 distinct CDR3 sequences, roughly 20% occurring once. This material consisted of PBMCs from blood, taken approximately 5 days after vaccination. The origin of the receptors is a man aged 45-65 years who received an inactivated influenza vaccine.

This clonotype turned up a few times. V usage is TRBV6-4 and J usage is TRBJ1-5, with D uncertain. Germline-derived CDR1 and CDR2 are MRHNA and SNTAGT. The CDR3 spans 13 residues. Trimming removed 6 bases from V and 3 bases from J, with 9 bases in between. The chain's CDR3 is CASSKQINQPQHF. CDR3 nucleotide sequence: TGTGCCAGCAGCAAACAGATCAATCAGCCCCAGCATTTT.

This sequence joins TRBV6-1 and TRBJ2-7, with D uncertain. The CDR3 spans 13 residues. Trimming cost V 8 bases and J 3 bases, with 14 bases left between them. Germline CDR1 MNHNS, CDR2 SASEGT. The CDR3 nucleotides read TGTGCCAGCTGCTCCTCCCCCTACTACGAGCAGTACTTC. Protein product: CASCSSPYYEQYF.

This clonotype was seen a few times. The rearrangement uses TRBV6-5 and TRBJ2-1; perhaps D is TRBD1 or TRBD2 (5 bases each). The CDR3 runs 16 residues. The germline V gene encodes CDR1 MNHEY and CDR2 SVGAGI. V lost 4 bases to trimming and J lost 2 bases, with 15 bases between them. CDR3 in amino acids: CASSLRWDRTYNEQFF. The CDR3 bases are TGTGCCAGCAGTTTACGTTGGGACCGGACCTACAATGAGCAGTTCTTC.

This clonotype has just a few counts. The rearrangement joins TRBV9 to TRBJ1-5; possible D gene TRBD1, 6 bases. V was pared by 3 bases and J by 2 bases, with 9 bases between. The CDR3 spans 14 residues. Germline CDR1 SGDLS, CDR2 YYNGEE. CDR3 nucleotide sequence: TGTGCCAGCAGCGCGTCAGGGGGCAATCAGCCCCAGCATTTT. It specifies CASSASGGNQPQHF.

The chain is built from TRBV7-2 and TRBJ2-3, with D perhaps TRBD2 (5 bases). The CDR3 has 14 amino acids. Germline-derived CDR1 and CDR2 are SGHTA and FQGNSA. Deletions cut 5 bases from V and 5 bases from J, with 14 bases between. The CDR3 sequence is CASSREGALDTQYF. DNA of the CDR3: TGTGCCAGCAGCCGTGAGGGAGCCCTAGATACGCAGTATTTT.

This clonotype was counted a few times. The J gene is TRBJ2-1, the V gene TRBV3-1; TRBD2 matches 8 bases. The junction had 9 bases not matched to a gene; V was cut back by 4 bases and J by 7 bases. Per germline, CDR1 LGHDT and CDR2 YNNKEL (reference sequence). The CDR3 is made up of 15 amino acids. The CDR3 bases are TGTGCCAGCAGCCCCTTCGGGGGGGCTGGAAATGAGCAGTTCTTC. Amino acid sequence: CASSPFGGAGNEQFF.

The CDR3 DNA is TGTGCCATCAGTGGCCCCGCGCGGACTGAAGCTTTCTTT. Protein product: CAISGPARTEAFF. V and J are TRBV10-3 and TRBJ1-1; no firm D call. CDR1 is ENHRY and CDR2 is SYGVKD in the germline V gene. The CDR3 loop spans 13 amino acids. V was pared by 4 bases and J by 5 bases, with 11 bases between.

This clonotype was counted ten times or more. The chain carries TRBV4-1 and TRBJ2-7, with 7 bases matching TRBD2. The germline V gene encodes CDR1 MGHRA and CDR2 YSYEKL. There are 14 residues in the CDR3. V lost 4 bases to trimming and J lost 4 bases; unmatched junction nucleotides: 7. The CDR3 loop is CASSPAGGSYEQYF. Written as DNA, the CDR3 is TGCGCCAGCAGCCCGGCCGGGGGGTCTTACGAGCAGTACTTC.

The genes are TRBV20-1 and TRBJ2-1; 9 positions match TRBD2. This CDR3 has 12 residues. V gave up 5 bases and J gave up 9 bases; unmatched junction bases: 5. CDR1 is DFQATT, CDR2 SNEGSKA, per germline (reference sequence). CDR3 nucleotides: TGCAGTGCTGCGCGGGGGGGCAGTGAGCAGTTCTTC. It is translated as CSAARGGSEQFF.

The chain links TRBV12-5 to TRBJ2-5; D might be TRBD1 (6 bases). The CDR3 loop spans 16 amino acids. Germline V gives CDR1 LGHNT, CDR2 FRNRAP. Trimming shortened V by 0 bases and J by 7 bases, and 18 bases separated the two germline ends. The CDR3 here is CASGLVLGARGLTQYF. The DNA of the CDR3 is TGTGCTAGTGGTTTGGTATTAGGGGCCAGGGGTTTGACCCAGTACTTC.

In this sample, this clonotype turned up a few times. The chain links TRBV6-5 to TRBJ1-6; 9 bases match TRBD1. Germline V gives CDR1 MNHEY, CDR2 SVGAGI. This CDR3 has 15 residues. After removal of 2 bases from V and 7 bases from J, the junction contained 3 bases not matched to a gene. The CDR3 region is CASSYGDRGNSPLHF. The DNA of the CDR3 is TGTGCCAGCAGTTACGGTGACAGGGGGAATTCACCCCTCCACTTT.

This clonotype was seen a handful of times. V gene TRBV10-3 combines with J gene TRBJ2-7, with 9 bases matching TRBD2. The CDR3 is 17 residues long. Trimming removed 3 bases from V and 0 bases from J; junction bases left unmatched: 9. Germline loops: CDR1 ENHRY, CDR2 SYGVKD. The CDR3 region is CAISDQLAGSISYEQYF. The CDR3 bases are TGTGCCATCAGTGACCAACTAGCGGGTTCCATCTCCTACGAGCAGTACTTC.

The chain carries TRBV7-2 and TRBJ2-2; a weak D match, TRBD1 (6 bases). The CDR3 runs to 13 residues. Germline V gene data show CDR1 as SGHTA and CDR2 as FQGNSA. Trimming left V 10 bases short and J 4 bases short, with 13 bases between. CDR3 protein: CATVLGGTGELFF. Written as DNA, the CDR3 is TGTGCCACCGTTCTAGGGGGCACCGGGGAGCTGTTTTTT.

This clonotype was detected a few times. DNA of the CDR3: TGCAGCGTTGGGAGGGGGTACGAGCAGTACTTC. Its protein is CSVGRGYEQYF. This chain links TRBV29-1 with TRBJ2-7; D may correspond to TRBD1 or TRBD2 (6 bases each). The CDR3 sequence is 11 residues long. Germline V lookup: CDR1 SQVTM, CDR2 ANQGSEA. V lost 4 bases to trimming and J lost 4 bases, with 8 bases between them.

The table lists this clonotype with a few counts. Written as DNA, the CDR3 is TGCAGTGCTGACCATACGGTAGGACAGAAAGCTTTCTTT. Protein sequence: CSADHTVGQKAFF. The V and J genes are TRBV20-1 and TRBJ1-1; the D gene is possibly TRBD1 (6 bases). CDR1 and CDR2 from the germline V gene are DFQATT and SNEGSKA (reference sequence). The CDR3 is 13 amino acids. V was pared by 5 bases and J by 9 bases, with 19 bases between.

The CDR3: CSVEEGTSYEQYF. The CDR3 DNA reads as TGCAGCGTTGAAGAAGGGACTAGCTACGAGCAGTACTTC. The chain combines TRBV29-1 with TRBJ2-7; 8 bases are shared with TRBD2. Germline assignment: CDR1 SQVTM and CDR2 ANQGSEA. The ends lost 0 bases at V and 3 bases at J; junction bases unmatched: 1. CDR3 length: 13 amino acids.

The CDR3 coding sequence is TGTGCCAGCAGTTACTCGATGGGACGGAACACTGAAGCTTTCTTT. Translated, it gives CASSYSMGRNTEAFF. The chain couples TRBV6-5 to TRBJ1-1, with D possibly TRBD1 on 5 matching bases. V was cut by 0 bases and J by 1 base, with 9 bases left in between. Germline values: CDR1 MNHEY, CDR2 SVGAGI. This CDR3 has 15 residues.

The J gene is TRBJ2-3, the V gene TRBV12-3 or TRBV12-4; maybe TRBD2 (6 bases). The CDR3 length is 15 residues. Trimming took 1 base from V and 2 from J, leaving 10 bases between them. CDR3 sequence (DNA): TGTGCCAGCAGTTTAGGGGACTTGACCACAGATACGCAGTATTTT. Encoded protein: CASSLGDLTTDTQYF.

This chain connects TRBV10-3 to TRBJ1-5, with unresolved D. Germline V lookup: CDR1 ENHRY, CDR2 SYGVKD. This CDR3 comprises 12 residues. Deletions cut 4 bases from V and 6 bases from J, with 7 bases between. The CDR3 DNA reads TGTGCCATCAGTGTTGAAGGTCAGCCCCAGCATTTT. Amino acids: CAISVEGQPQHF.

This sequence joins TRBV5-1 and TRBJ1-1; no definite D call. This CDR3 spans 13 amino acids. Germline CDR1 reads SGHRS; CDR2 reads YFSETQ. Trimming cost V 4 bases and J 2 bases, with 9 bases left between them. Here the CDR3 reads CASSEGPNTEAFF. For the CDR3, the DNA is TGCGCCAGCAGCGAGGGCCCAAACACTGAAGCTTTCTTT.

The chain couples TRBV27 to TRBJ2-6; TRBD2 agrees at 8 bases. Germline-derived CDR1 and CDR2 are MNHEY and SMNVEV (reference sequence). The CDR3 length is 15 residues. V was pared by 2 bases and J by 4 bases, with 1 base of the junction left unmatched. The CDR3 sequence is CASSLRGGGANVLTF. CDR3 coding DNA: TGTGCCAGCAGTTTACGCGGGGGGGGGGCCAACGTCCTGACTTTC.

This clonotype turned up a few times. The chain joins TRBV6-1 to TRBJ2-7; 10 nucleotides match TRBD1. J was trimmed by 4 bases and V by 7 bases; bases with no gene match: 16. The CDR3 consists of 17 residues. The germline gives CDR1 MNHNS, CDR2 SASEGT. As DNA, the CDR3 is TGTGCCAGCACACCCGAGTCTCCGGGACAGGGGATTTACGAGCAGTACTTC. Encoded protein: CASTPESPGQGIYEQYF.

The V gene is TRBV6-2 or TRBV6-3, the J gene TRBJ1-4, with D possibly TRBD1 on 5 matching bases. The CDR3 covers 18 residues. V was pared by 2 bases and J by 0 bases, with 16 bases between. Looked up from germline, CDR1 is MNHEY and CDR2 is SVGEGT. The CDR3 region is CASSYDSRTTATNEKLFF. For the CDR3, the DNA is TGTGCCAGCAGTTACGATTCCAGGACAACCGCAACTAATGAAAAACTGTTTTTT.

This clonotype was seen many times. The CDR3 region is CAISEWEGNEQYF. The DNA of the CDR3 is TGTGCCATCAGTGAGTGGGAAGGGAACGAGCAGTACTTC. This chain connects TRBV10-3 to TRBJ2-7; D not resolved. The ends were cut back, 1 base at V and 5 bases at J, with 9 bases in the middle. The CDR3 has 13 residues. CDR1 and CDR2 (germline): ENHRY, SYGVKD.

Turning to this clonotype: An end of the junction differs from the germline gene, which may be a read error. This chain's CDR3 is CCARDLRSSGITDTQYF. The CDR3 nucleotides are TGCTGTGCTAGAGATCTTAGGTCTAGCGGGATTACAGATACGCAGTATTTT. The rearrangement joins TRBV20-1 to TRBJ2-3; 9 bases line up with TRBD2. Germline-derived CDR1 and CDR2 are DFQATT and SNEGSKA (reference sequence). The CDR3 totals 17 residues.

The chain is built from TRBV6-2 or TRBV6-3 and TRBJ2-7; D call uncertain. Germline lookup yields CDR1 MNHEY and CDR2 SVGEGT. The V gene lost 2 bases and the J gene lost 4 bases, with 18 bases spanning the gap. The CDR3 covers 16 residues. The CDR3 here is CASSYRRQRLAYEQYF. In nucleotides, the CDR3 is TGTGCCAGCAGTTACAGGCGGCAGAGATTAGCTTACGAGCAGTACTTC.

The V gene is TRBV5-6, the J gene TRBJ2-7, with 9 positions matching TRBD1. The CDR3 covers 17 residues. V shed 0 bases and J 3 bases; nucleotides not matched to a gene: 10. Germline CDR1 is SGHDT and CDR2 is YYEEEE. CDR3 sequence reads: CASSLGIGDREGYEQYF. The DNA of the CDR3 is TGTGCCAGCAGCTTGGGCATCGGGGACAGGGAAGGCTACGAGCAGTACTTC.

The chain combines TRBV5-1 with TRBJ2-4; maybe TRBD2 (6 bases). Trimming left V 6 bases short and J 5 bases short, with 12 bases between. The CDR3 spans 13 residues. The germline gives CDR1 SGHRS, CDR2 YFSETQ. The CDR3 loop reads CASKGAGQNIQYF. DNA for the CDR3: TGCGCCAGCAAGGGAGCGGGTCAAAACATTCAGTACTTC.